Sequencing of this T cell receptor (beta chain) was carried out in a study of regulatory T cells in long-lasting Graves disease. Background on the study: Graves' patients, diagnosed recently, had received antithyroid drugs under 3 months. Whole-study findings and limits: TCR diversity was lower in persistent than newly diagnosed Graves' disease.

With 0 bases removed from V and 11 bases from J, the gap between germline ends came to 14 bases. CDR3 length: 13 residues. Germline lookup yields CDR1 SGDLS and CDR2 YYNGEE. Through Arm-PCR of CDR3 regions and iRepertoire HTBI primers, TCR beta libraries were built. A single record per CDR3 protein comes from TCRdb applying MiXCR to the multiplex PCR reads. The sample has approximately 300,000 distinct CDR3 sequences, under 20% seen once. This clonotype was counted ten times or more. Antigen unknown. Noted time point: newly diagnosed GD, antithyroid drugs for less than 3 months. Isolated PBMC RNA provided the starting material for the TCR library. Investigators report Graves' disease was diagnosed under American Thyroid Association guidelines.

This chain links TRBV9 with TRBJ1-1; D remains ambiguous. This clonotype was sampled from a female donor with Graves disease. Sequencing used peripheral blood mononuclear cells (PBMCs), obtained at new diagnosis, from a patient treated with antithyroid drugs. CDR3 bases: TGTGCCAGCAGCGTAGAACCTGGAGGGTACGCTTTCTTT. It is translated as CASSVEPGGYAFF. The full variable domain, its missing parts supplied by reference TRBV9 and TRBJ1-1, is DSGVTQTPKHLITATGQRVTLRCSPRSGDLSVYWYQQSLDQGLQFLIQYYNGEERAKGNILERFSAQQFPDLHSELNLSSLELGDSALYFCASSVEPGGYAFFGQGTRLTVV.